These 9 T cell receptor beta chains came from one sample sequenced in a study of CD4 T cells in relation to SARS-CoV-2 and coronaviruses. Before the COVID-19 pandemic, during about 2010-2019, CD4+ T cells were taken from unexposed donors. The cells were cultured for under twelve days before CD4+ T cells were isolated. Which antigens these TCRs recognize remains unknown. Sequencing was performed with immunoSEQ multiplex PCR; in TCRdb, only in-frame clones are kept and a portion is missing. The sample has 20,000 to 25,000 clones; around 72% are singletons. Specimen: CD4+ T cells from PBMCs, cultured in vitro. These receptors came from a human donor in good health.

This clone showed up just a few times. The rearrangement uses TRBV7-8 and TRBJ1-1; D may be TRBD1 (5 bases). The CDR3 is made up of 17 amino acids. Germline V gene data show CDR1 as SGHVS and CDR2 as FQNEAQ. V shed 1 base and J shed 1 base, with 16 bases lying between them. CDR3 loop: CASSLDLRQGKNTEAFF. The CDR3 DNA reads as TGTGCCAGCAGCTTAGATCTTCGGCAGGGTAAGAACACTGAAGCTTTCTTT.

The count of this clone is one. This sequence joins TRBV3-1 (or the pseudogene TRBV3-2) and TRBJ2-7; 9 positions agree with TRBD2. TRBJ2-1 matches the DNA end more closely, so the J call is doubtful. Germline assignment: CDR1 LGHDT and CDR2 YNNKEL (reference sequence). The CDR3 covers 16 residues. The CDR3 sequence: CASSQDLAGGLSEQFF. In DNA form, the CDR3 reads TGTGCCAGCAGCCAAGATTTGGCGGGAGGGCTAAGTGAGCAGTTCTTC.

The V and J genes are TRBV4-1 and TRBJ2-3; no clear D. The V gene lost 0 bases and the J gene lost 4 bases, with 14 bases spanning the gap. Germline-derived CDR1 and CDR2 are MGHRA and YSYEKL. The CDR3 has 16 amino acids. The CDR3 DNA is TGCGCCAGCAGCCAAGATAAGGCGTCGGCTGCAGATACGCAGTATTTT. It is translated as CASSQDKASAADTQYF.

The chain recombines TRBV11-2 with TRBJ2-1; no definite D call. Trimming removed 1 base from V and 5 bases from J, with 3 bases in between. The CDR3 has 12 amino acids. Germline V gene lookup returns CDR1 SGHAT and CDR2 FQNNGV. CDR3 sequence reads: CASSLAHNEQFF. In DNA form, the CDR3 reads TGTGCCAGCAGCTTAGCCCACAATGAGCAGTTCTTC.

The chain has TRBV24-1 and TRBJ2-1, with 9 bases fitting TRBD2. V shed 4 bases, J shed 8 bases, and the junction held 11 bases outside the gene matches. Looked up from germline, CDR1 is KGHDR and CDR2 is SFDVKD. The CDR3 runs 16 residues. The CDR3 DNA reads as TGTGCCACCAGTGAGGGGGGACTAGCCCGTGGTGATGAGCAGTTCTTC. Translation: CATSEGGLARGDEQFF.

The rearrangement joins TRBV19 to TRBJ2-7; TRBD1 is a possible D gene (5 bases). The germline V gene encodes CDR1 LNHDA and CDR2 SQIVND (reference sequence). The CDR3 contains 15 residues. Trimming removed 3 bases from V and 4 bases from J, with 16 bases in between. Written as DNA, the CDR3 is TGTGCCAGTAGTATGTTGGTGGCAGGGAAATACGAGCAGTACTTC. This gives the protein CASSMLVAGKYEQYF.

The chain links TRBV24-1 to TRBJ2-1, with D perhaps assigned TRBD1 or TRBD2 (5 bases each). Trimming took 2 bases from V and 9 from J, leaving 10 bases between them. CDR1 and CDR2 from the germline V gene are KGHDR and SFDVKD. The CDR3 extends over 13 amino acids. CDR3 region: CATSDYRGVEQFF. The CDR3 bases are TGTGCCACCAGTGATTACAGAGGGGTTGAGCAGTTCTTC.

By share, this clone ranks as medium-sized. The chain couples TRBV3-1 (or the pseudogene TRBV3-2) to TRBJ2-1, with 13 bases matching TRBD2. This CDR3 is built from 16 residues. CDR1 LGHDT and CDR2 YNNKEL come from the germline V gene (reference sequence). V dropped 4 bases and J dropped 8; count of bases not matched to a gene: 8. CDR3 bases: TGTGCCAGCAGCCCACAAGGACTAGCGGGAGTATATGAGCAGTTCTTC. Translated, it gives CASSPQGLAGVYEQFF.

CDR3 bases: TGTGCCAGTACCAAGAACTACTTTGCAGATACGCAGTATTTT. This gives the protein CASTKNYFADTQYF. The chain employs TRBV19 and TRBJ2-3; D is uncertain. V was trimmed by 7 bases and J by 4 bases, leaving 15 bases between them. From germline, CDR1 is LNHDA and CDR2 SQIVND (reference sequence). CDR3 length equals 14 residues.